Here is one T cell receptor beta chain with its context. V was clipped by 2 bases and J by 1 base, with 11 bases between them. This CDR3 has 15 amino acids. Germline CDR1 SNHLY, CDR2 FYNNEI. This record comes from a study of identical twins. Healthy Caucasians made up all donors. TCRdb fed the 5' RACE reads into MiXCR, producing one record per CDR3 protein. The profile covers roughly 700,000 distinct CDR3 sequences, with over 8.5% appearing a single time and around 0.98% taken by the ten largest. This sample was also put to use in a study of yellow fever vaccine responses in identical twins. That paper states: Reportedly, twins showed a vaccine T cell response that looked partly convergent and partly personalized.

Input material: PBMCs. This TCR came from a woman under 30 in good health. This sequence joins TRBV2 and TRBJ2-5, with D possibly being TRBD1 (5 bases). The CDR3 DNA reads as TGTGCCAGCAGTGAAAGGGGCGGAATCCAAGAGACCCAGTACTTC. Its translation: CASSERGGIQETQYF.